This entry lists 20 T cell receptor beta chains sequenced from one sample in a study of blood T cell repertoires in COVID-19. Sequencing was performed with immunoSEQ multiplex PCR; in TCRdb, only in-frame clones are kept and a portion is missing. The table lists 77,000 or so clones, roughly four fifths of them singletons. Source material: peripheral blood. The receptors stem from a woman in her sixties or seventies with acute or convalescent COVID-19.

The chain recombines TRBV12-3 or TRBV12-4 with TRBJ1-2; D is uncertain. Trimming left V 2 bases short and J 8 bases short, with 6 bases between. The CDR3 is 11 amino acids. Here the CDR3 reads CASSLPGGYTF. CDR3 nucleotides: TGTGCCAGCAGTTTACCGGGGGGCTACACCTTC.

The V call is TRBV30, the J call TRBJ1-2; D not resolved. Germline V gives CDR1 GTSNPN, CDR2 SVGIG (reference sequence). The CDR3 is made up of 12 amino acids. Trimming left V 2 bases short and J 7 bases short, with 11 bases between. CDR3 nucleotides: TGTGCCTGGAGTCCTCGGGTCTTTGGCTACACCTTC. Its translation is CAWSPRVFGYTF. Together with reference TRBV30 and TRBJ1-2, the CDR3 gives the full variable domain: SQTIHQWPATLVQPVGSPLSLECTVEGTSNPNLYWYRQAAGRGLQLLFYSVGIGQISSEVPQNLSASRPQDRQFILSSKKLLLSDSGFYLCAWSPRVFGYTFGSGTRLTVV.

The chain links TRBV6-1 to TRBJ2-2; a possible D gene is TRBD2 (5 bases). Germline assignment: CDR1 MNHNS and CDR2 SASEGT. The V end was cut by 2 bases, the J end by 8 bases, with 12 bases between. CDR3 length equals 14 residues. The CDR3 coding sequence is TGTGCCAGCAGTGAAAGACGGAGGTCAGGGGAGCTGTTTTTT. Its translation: CASSERRRSGELFF.

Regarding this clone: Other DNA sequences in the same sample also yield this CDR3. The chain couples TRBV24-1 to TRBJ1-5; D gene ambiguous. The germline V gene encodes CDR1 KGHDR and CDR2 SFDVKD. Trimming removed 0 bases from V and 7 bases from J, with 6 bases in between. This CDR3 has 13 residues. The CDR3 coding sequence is TGTGCCACCAGTGATTTGGGAGGACAGCCCCAGCATTTT. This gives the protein CATSDLGGQPQHF.

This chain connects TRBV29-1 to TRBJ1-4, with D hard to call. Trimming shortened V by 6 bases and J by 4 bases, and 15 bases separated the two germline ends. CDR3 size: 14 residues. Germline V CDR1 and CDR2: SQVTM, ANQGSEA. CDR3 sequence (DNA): TGCAGCGTCGGTCCGACGGGAAATAATGAAAAACTGTTTTTT. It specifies CSVGPTGNNEKLFF.

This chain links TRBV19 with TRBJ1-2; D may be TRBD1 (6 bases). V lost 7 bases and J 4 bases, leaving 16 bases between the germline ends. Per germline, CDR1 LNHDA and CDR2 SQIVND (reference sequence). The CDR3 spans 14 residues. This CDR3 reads CASTEGGGSYGYTF. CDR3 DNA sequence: TGTGCCAGTACCGAAGGGGGGGGAAGCTATGGCTACACCTTC. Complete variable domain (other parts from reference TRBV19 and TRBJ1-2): DGGITQSPKYLFRKEGQNVTLSCEQNLNHDAMYWYRQDPGQGLRLIYYSQIVNDFQKGDIAEGYSVSREKKESFPLTVTSAQKNPTAFYLCASTEGGGSYGYTFGSGTRLTVV.

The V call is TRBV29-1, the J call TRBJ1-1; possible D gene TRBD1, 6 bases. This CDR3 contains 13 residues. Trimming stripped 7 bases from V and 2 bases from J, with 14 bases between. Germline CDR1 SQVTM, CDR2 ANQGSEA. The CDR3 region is CSAADSGNTEAFF. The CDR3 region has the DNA TGCAGCGCAGCGGACAGCGGCAACACTGAAGCTTTCTTT.

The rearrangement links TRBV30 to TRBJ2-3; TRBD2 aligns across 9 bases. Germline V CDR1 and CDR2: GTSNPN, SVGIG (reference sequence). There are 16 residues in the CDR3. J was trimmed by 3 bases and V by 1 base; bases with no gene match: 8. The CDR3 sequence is CAWSGGSSGVTDTQYF. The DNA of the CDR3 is TGTGCCTGGAGTGGGGGCTCTAGCGGGGTGACAGATACGCAGTATTTT. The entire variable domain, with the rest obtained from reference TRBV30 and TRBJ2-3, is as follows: SQTIHQWPATLVQPVGSPLSLECTVEGTSNPNLYWYRQAAGRGLQLLFYSVGIGQISSEVPQNLSASRPQDRQFILSSKKLLLSDSGFYLCAWSGGSSGVTDTQYFGPGTRLTVL.

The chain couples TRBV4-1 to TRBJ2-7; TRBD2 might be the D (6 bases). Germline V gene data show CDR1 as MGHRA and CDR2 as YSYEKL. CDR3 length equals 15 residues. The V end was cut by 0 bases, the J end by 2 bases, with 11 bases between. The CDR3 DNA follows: TGCGCCAGCAGCCAAGAGGAGGGCCGAGCCTACGAGCAGTACTTC. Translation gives CASSQEEGRAYEQYF.

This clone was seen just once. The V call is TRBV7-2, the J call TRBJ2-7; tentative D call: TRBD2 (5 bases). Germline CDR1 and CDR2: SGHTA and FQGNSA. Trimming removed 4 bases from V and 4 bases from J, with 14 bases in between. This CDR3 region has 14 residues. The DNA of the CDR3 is TGTGCCAGCAGCTCCGGACTGGAGCCTTACGAGCAGTACTTC. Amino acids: CASSSGLEPYEQYF.

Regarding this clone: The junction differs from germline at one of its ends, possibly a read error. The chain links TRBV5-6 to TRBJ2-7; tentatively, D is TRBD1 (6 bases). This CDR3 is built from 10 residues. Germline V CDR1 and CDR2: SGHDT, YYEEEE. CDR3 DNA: TGTGCCAGCAGCACAGGGAAGTCTTGCTTC. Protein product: CASSTGKSCF. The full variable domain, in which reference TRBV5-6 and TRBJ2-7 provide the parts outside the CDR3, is DAGVTQSPTHLIKTRGQQVTLRCSPKSGHDTVSWYQQALGQGPQFIFQYYEEEERQRGNFPDRFSGHQFPNYSSELNVNALLLGDSALYLCASSTGKSCFGPGTRLTVT.

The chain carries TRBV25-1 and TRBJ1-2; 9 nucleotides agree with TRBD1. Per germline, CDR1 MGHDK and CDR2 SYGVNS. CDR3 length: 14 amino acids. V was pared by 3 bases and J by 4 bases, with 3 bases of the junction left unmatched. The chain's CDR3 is CASSEGQGSYGYTF. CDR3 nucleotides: TGTGCCAGCAGTGAGGGACAGGGCTCCTATGGCTACACCTTC.

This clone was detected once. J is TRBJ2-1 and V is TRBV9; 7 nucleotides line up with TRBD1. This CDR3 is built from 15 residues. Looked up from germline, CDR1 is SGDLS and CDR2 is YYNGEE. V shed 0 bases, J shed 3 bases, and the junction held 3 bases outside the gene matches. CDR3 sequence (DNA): TGTGCCAGCAGCGTAGGGCAGGGGGACTACAATGAGCAGTTCTTC. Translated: CASSVGQGDYNEQFF.

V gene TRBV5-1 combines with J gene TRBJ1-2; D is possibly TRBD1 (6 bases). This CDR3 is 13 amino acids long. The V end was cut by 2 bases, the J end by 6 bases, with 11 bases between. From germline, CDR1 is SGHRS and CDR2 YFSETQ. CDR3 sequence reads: CASSLQGFDGYTF. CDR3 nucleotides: TGCGCCAGCAGCTTACAGGGATTCGATGGCTACACCTTC.

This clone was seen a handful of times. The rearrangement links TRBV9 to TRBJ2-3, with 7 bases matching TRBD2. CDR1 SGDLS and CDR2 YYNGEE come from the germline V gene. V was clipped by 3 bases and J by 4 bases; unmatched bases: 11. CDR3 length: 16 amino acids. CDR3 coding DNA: TGTGCCAGCAGCGCACAACCGAGCGGGGATTCAGATACGCAGTATTTT. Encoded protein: CASSAQPSGDSDTQYF.

The CDR3 is CASSQPGGVLQYF. The CDR3 DNA sequence: TGTGCCAGCAGCCAACCAGGGGGCGTGTTGCAGTACTTC. V is TRBV3-1 (or the pseudogene TRBV3-2) and J is TRBJ2-7, with 8 nucleotides matching TRBD1. V shed 2 bases, J shed 9 bases, and the junction held 6 bases outside the gene matches. CDR3 size: 13 residues. In germline, CDR1 is LGHDT, CDR2 YNNKEL (reference sequence).

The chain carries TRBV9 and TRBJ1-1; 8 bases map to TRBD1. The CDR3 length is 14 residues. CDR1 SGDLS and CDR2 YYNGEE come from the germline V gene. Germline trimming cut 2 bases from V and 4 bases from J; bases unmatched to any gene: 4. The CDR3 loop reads CASSVGQGATEAFF. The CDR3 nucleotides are TGTGCCAGCAGCGTGGGGCAGGGGGCCACTGAAGCTTTCTTT.

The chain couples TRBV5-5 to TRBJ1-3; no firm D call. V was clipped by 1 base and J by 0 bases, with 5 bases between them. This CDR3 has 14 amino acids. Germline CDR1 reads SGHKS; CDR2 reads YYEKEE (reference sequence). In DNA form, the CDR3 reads TGTGCCAGCAGCTTGCCAGACTCTGGAAACACCATATATTTT. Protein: CASSLPDSGNTIYF.

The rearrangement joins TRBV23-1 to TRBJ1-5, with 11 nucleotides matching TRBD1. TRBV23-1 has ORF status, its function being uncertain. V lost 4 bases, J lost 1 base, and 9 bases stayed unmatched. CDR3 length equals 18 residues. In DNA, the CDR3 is TGCGCCAGCAGTCCGAGATCAAGGACAGGGGGCAGCAATCAGCCCCAGCATTTT. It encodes CASSPRSRTGGSNQPQHF.

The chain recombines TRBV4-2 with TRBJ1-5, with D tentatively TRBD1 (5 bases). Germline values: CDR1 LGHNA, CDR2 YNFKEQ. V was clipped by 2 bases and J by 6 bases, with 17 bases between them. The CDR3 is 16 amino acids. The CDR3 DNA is TGTGCCAGCAGCCAACCCCACAGGATAGCAAGTCAGCCCCAGCATTTT. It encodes CASSQPHRIASQPQHF.